Presented here are 28 T cell receptor beta chains from one specimen sequenced in a study of blood T cell repertoires in COVID-19. TCRdb keeps only in-frame clones here, not all; method: immunoSEQ multiplex PCR. Of around 240,000 clones detected, about 80% appear once; the ten largest clones hold approximately 1.9%. The sample consisted of peripheral blood. These receptors came from an elderly woman with acute or convalescent COVID-19.

CDR3 protein: CASSHVGTMDTQYF. CDR3 DNA sequence: TGTGCCAGCAGCCATGTCGGGACAATGGATACGCAGTATTTT. The rearrangement links TRBV14 to TRBJ2-3, with a weak D call TRBD1 (6 bases). CDR1 is SGHDN, CDR2 FVKESK, per germline. CDR3 length: 14 amino acids. V lost 3 bases, J lost 6 bases, and 13 bases lay in between.

The genes are TRBV20-1 and TRBJ2-1, with no clear D. The germline CDR1 and CDR2 sequences are DFQATT and SNEGSKA (reference sequence). The V gene lost 3 bases and the J gene lost 4 bases, with 13 bases spanning the gap. The CDR3 consists of 14 residues. In nucleotides, the CDR3 is TGCAGTGCTAGTCCCGACTCCCGATACAATGAGCAGTTCTTC. Translating gives CSASPDSRYNEQFF.

CDR3 residues: CASKGQGVQPQHF. Here the CDR3 DNA reads TGTGCCAGTAAAGGGCAGGGGGTTCAGCCCCAGCATTTT. This rearrangement joins TRBV19 to TRBJ1-5, with TRBD1 identical over 7 bases. Germline lookup yields CDR1 LNHDA and CDR2 SQIVND (reference sequence). V lost 7 bases, J lost 6 bases, and 6 bases stayed unmatched. This CDR3 is built from 13 residues.

The rearrangement joins TRBV9 to TRBJ2-6; D remains ambiguous. The CDR3 is made up of 17 amino acids. Trimming took off 0 bases at V and 1 base at J, with 11 bases between the two ends. The germline V gene has CDR1 SGDLS and CDR2 YYNGEE. The CDR3 DNA sequence: TGTGCCAGCAGCGTAGGCTACAGTGAATCTGGGGCCAACGTCCTGACTTTC. Translated: CASSVGYSESGANVLTF.

V is TRBV5-5 and J is TRBJ2-3; 7 bases agree with TRBD1. J lost 0 bases, V lost 4 bases, and 5 bases had no gene match. Germline assignment: CDR1 SGHKS and CDR2 YYEKEE (reference sequence). The CDR3 totals 15 residues. CDR3 sequence reads: CASSGTGASTDTQYF. The CDR3 nucleotides read TGTGCCAGCAGCGGTACAGGGGCGAGCACAGATACGCAGTATTTT. The variable domain in full, completed from reference TRBV5-5 and TRBJ2-3, reads DAGVTQSPTHLIKTRGQQVTLRCSPISGHKSVSWYQQVLGQGPQFIFQYYEKEERGRGNFPDRFSARQFPNYSSELNVNALLLGDSALYLCASSGTGASTDTQYFGPGTRLTVL.

This sequence joins TRBV14 and TRBJ2-5; 9 bases align to TRBD2. Germline V gene sequence: CDR1 SGHDN, CDR2 FVKESK. The CDR3 loop spans 17 amino acids. J gave up 3 bases and V 4 bases, and 12 bases lay outside the gene matches. CDR3: CASSPLLGGGVKETQYF. The CDR3, as DNA: TGTGCCAGCAGCCCCCTGTTGGGCGGGGGGGTGAAAGAGACCCAGTACTTC.

V usage is TRBV14 and J usage is TRBJ2-4, with a tentative D call TRBD1 (6 bases). Germline lookup yields CDR1 SGHDN and CDR2 FVKESK. The CDR3 is 15 residues long. The V end lost 2 bases, the J end lost 5 bases, and 13 bases lay between the germline ends. The CDR3 region has the DNA TGTGCCAGCAGCCAAAGCCAGGGGCCACAAAACATTCAGTACTTC. Encoded protein: CASSQSQGPQNIQYF.

To note about this clone: Other DNA sequences in the sample encode the same CDR3. The V and J genes are TRBV7-2 and TRBJ2-5; no definite D call. There are 14 residues in the CDR3. Germline V CDR1 and CDR2: SGHTA, FQGNSA. V lost 2 bases, J lost 5 bases, and 12 bases lay in between. The CDR3 region has the DNA TGTGCCAGCAGCTTATCTTCAGGTGGGGAGACCCAGTACTTC. It specifies CASSLSSGGETQYF.

This clone has only one observation. The V and J genes are TRBV5-1 and TRBJ2-2; possible D gene TRBD2, 6 bases. CDR1 and CDR2 from the germline V gene are SGHRS and YFSETQ. The CDR3 extends over 17 amino acids. Trimming cost V 4 bases and J 5 bases, with 21 bases left between them. The CDR3 bases are TGCGCCAGCAGCCCTCGGGGAGAACCAGCGGGTACCGGGGAGCTGTTTTTT. This sequence encodes CASSPRGEPAGTGELFF. Full variable domain (missing parts from reference TRBV5-1 and TRBJ2-2): KAGVTQTPRYLIKTRGQQVTLSCSPISGHRSVSWYQQTPGQGLQFLFEYFSETQRNKGNFPGRFSGRQFSNSRSEMNVSTLELGDSALYLCASSPRGEPAGTGELFFGEGSRLTVL.

The chain carries TRBV29-1 and TRBJ2-1; D gene ambiguous. Between the trimmed V and J ends, which lost 8 bases and 0 bases, there was a span of 14 bases. The V gene's germline CDR1 is SQVTM and CDR2 ANQGSEA. The CDR3 is 14 residues long. For the CDR3, the DNA is TGCAGCACCACCAGTGGGCTCTCCTACAATGAGCAGTTCTTC. Its protein product is CSTTSGLSYNEQFF.

A word on this clone: Germline is not matched at one junction end, which may reflect a read error. The chain links TRBV11-3 to TRBJ2-1, with D tentatively TRBD2 (6 bases). This CDR3 has 14 amino acids. Germline V CDR1 and CDR2: SGHNT, YENEEA. CDR3 protein: CASSRRDSYHEQFF. The CDR3 DNA reads as TGTGCCAGCAGCCGCCGGGACTCCTACCATGAGCAGTTCTTC.

This chain joins TRBV5-8 and TRBJ2-6; 9 bases line up with TRBD1. Germline V lookup: CDR1 SGHTS, CDR2 YDEGEE. CDR3 length: 17 residues. Trimming cost V 4 bases and J 6 bases; bases outside gene matches: 11. This CDR3 is CASSTGQGPSLANVLTF. The CDR3 coding sequence is TGTGCCAGCAGCACGGGACAGGGTCCCTCCTTGGCCAACGTCCTGACTTTC.

This clone turned up a few times. The chain has TRBV11-2 and TRBJ1-2; 7 bases fit TRBD1. Per germline, CDR1 SGHAT and CDR2 FQNNGV. The V and J ends lost 3 bases and 2 bases, in that order; junction bases with no gene match: 3. This CDR3 is built from 14 residues. The CDR3 protein is CASSFGQANYGYTF. The CDR3 bases are TGTGCCAGCAGCTTCGGACAGGCGAACTATGGCTACACCTTC.

This chain connects TRBV2 to TRBJ1-6, with TRBD1 matching over 9 bases. The germline V gene encodes CDR1 SNHLY and CDR2 FYNNEI. This CDR3 has 14 residues. The ends lost 10 bases at V and 6 bases at J; junction bases unmatched: 7. In nucleotides, the CDR3 is TGTGCCATCCAACAGGGGGCGGGTAATTCACCCCTCCACTTT. This translates into CAIQQGAGNSPLHF.

The rearrangement uses TRBV27 and TRBJ1-6, with a weak D call TRBD1 (6 bases). Deletions cut 4 bases from V and 7 bases from J, with 26 bases between. Germline CDR1 reads MNHEY; CDR2 reads SMNVEV (reference sequence). CDR3 length: 19 amino acids. The CDR3 is CASSSLTGFGSSRNSPLHF. The CDR3 DNA reads as TGTGCCAGCAGTTCCCTGACAGGTTTCGGCTCGTCCCGGAATTCACCCCTCCACTTT.

V and J are TRBV5-1 and TRBJ2-1; 13 nucleotides agree with TRBD2. Germline lookup yields CDR1 SGHRS and CDR2 YFSETQ. J lost 5 bases, V lost 4 bases, and 9 bases had no gene match. The CDR3 consists of 17 residues. In nucleotides, the CDR3 is TGCGCCAGCAGCCCCACTACTAGCGGGGGGGTAAACAATGAGCAGTTCTTC. This encodes CASSPTTSGGVNNEQFF. The variable domain in full, with the rest retrieved from reference TRBV5-1 and TRBJ2-1, is KAGVTQTPRYLIKTRGQQVTLSCSPISGHRSVSWYQQTPGQGLQFLFEYFSETQRNKGNFPGRFSGRQFSNSRSEMNVSTLELGDSALYLCASSPTTSGGVNNEQFFGPGTRLTVL.

The chain carries TRBV28 and TRBJ1-4; TRBD1 is a possible D gene (5 bases). The CDR3 runs to 15 residues. With 3 bases removed from V and 0 bases from J, the gap between germline ends came to 8 bases. Germline values: CDR1 MDHEN, CDR2 SYDVKM. CDR3 sequence (DNA): TGTGCCAGCAGTTTGGCGGGACCAACTAATGAAAAACTGTTTTTT. Protein product: CASSLAGPTNEKLFF. Full variable domain (remainder filled in from reference TRBV28 and TRBJ1-4): DVKVTQSSRYLVKRTGEKVFLECVQDMDHENMFWYRQDPGLGLRLIYFSYDVKMKEKGDIPEGYSVSREKKERFSLILESASTNQTSMYLCASSLAGPTNEKLFFGSGTQLSVL.

The chain carries TRBV7-6 and TRBJ2-7; 9 nucleotides agree with TRBD1. J was trimmed by 4 bases and V by 4 bases; bases with no gene match: 8. Germline V gene sequence: CDR1 SGHVS, CDR2 FNYEAQ. The CDR3 consists of 15 residues. The CDR3 region is CASSSWTGAKYEQYF. The CDR3 nucleotides read TGTGCCAGCAGCTCTTGGACAGGGGCCAAGTACGAGCAGTACTTC.

The chain carries TRBV19 and TRBJ1-5; 8 bases line up with TRBD1. After removal of 7 bases from V and 6 bases from J, the junction contained 8 bases not matched to a gene. CDR3 length equals 14 residues. The V gene's germline CDR1 is LNHDA and CDR2 SQIVND (reference sequence). The CDR3 DNA follows: TGTGCCAGTACGAGGACAGGGATAATTCAGCCCCAGCATTTT. As protein: CASTRTGIIQPQHF.

This CDR3 reads CASSLGDPADEQFF. The CDR3 DNA is TGCGCCAGCAGCTTGGGCGACCCCGCGGATGAGCAGTTCTTC. The chain is built from TRBV5-1 and TRBJ2-1; D is ambiguous. The CDR3 is 14 amino acids. The germline gives CDR1 SGHRS, CDR2 YFSETQ. Trimming stripped 0 bases from V and 8 bases from J, with 12 bases between.

CDR3 sequence: CASSFVVGGETQYF. The CDR3 nucleotides are TGCGCCAGCAGCTTCGTCGTGGGAGGTGAGACCCAGTACTTC. This chain uses TRBV5-1 with TRBJ2-5; a weak D match, TRBD2 (6 bases). The V gene lost 2 bases and the J gene lost 5 bases, with 13 bases spanning the gap. The germline CDR1 and CDR2 sequences are SGHRS and YFSETQ. The CDR3 consists of 14 residues.

The V call is TRBV7-2, the J call TRBJ2-3; 7 nucleotides align to TRBD2. After removal of 2 bases from V and 1 base from J, the junction contained 3 bases not matched to a gene. CDR1 and CDR2 (germline): SGHTA, FQGNSA. CDR3 length equals 15 residues. Here the CDR3 DNA reads TGTGCCAGCAGCTTATGGAGCGGGGGCACAGATACGCAGTATTTT. Encoded protein: CASSLWSGGTDTQYF.

The chain couples TRBV6-5 to TRBJ1-2, with 9 positions matching TRBD1. V lost 6 bases, J lost 2 bases, and 4 bases stayed unmatched. The V gene's germline CDR1 is MNHEY and CDR2 SVGAGI. The CDR3 runs 14 residues. The CDR3: CASSGQGSNYGYTF. The CDR3, as DNA: TGTGCCAGCAGCGGACAGGGGTCCAACTATGGCTACACCTTC.

The genes are TRBV3-1 (or the pseudogene TRBV3-2) and TRBJ2-7; D is unclear. Germline V gives CDR1 LGHDT, CDR2 YNNKEL (reference sequence). V shed 3 bases and J shed 5 bases, with 8 bases lying between them. The CDR3 covers 12 residues. The CDR3 reads CASSHDRDEQYF. CDR3 bases: TGTGCCAGCAGCCATGACCGGGACGAGCAGTACTTC.

CDR3 loop: CASSFGQGVYGYTF. The CDR3 nucleotides read TGCGCCAGCAGCTTCGGACAGGGGGTGTATGGCTACACCTTC. The chain recombines TRBV5-1 with TRBJ1-2; 10 bases are shared with TRBD1. After removal of 2 bases from V and 5 bases from J, the junction contained 3 bases not matched to a gene. The CDR3 has 14 residues. Germline CDR1 is SGHRS and CDR2 is YFSETQ.

The chain carries TRBV7-3 and TRBJ2-1; TRBD2 matches 10 bases. The germline CDR1 and CDR2 sequences are SGHTA and FQGTGA. This CDR3 spans 18 amino acids. V shed 1 base, J shed 6 bases, and the junction held 12 bases outside the gene matches. CDR3 sequence: CASSLMALAGELVNEQFF. The CDR3 coding sequence is TGTGCCAGCAGCTTAATGGCCCTAGCGGGAGAATTAGTCAATGAGCAGTTCTTC.

The J gene is TRBJ2-1, the V gene TRBV12-2; no DNA check was done on the table's D call, TRBD2. TRBV12-2 is listed as a pseudogene. CDR3 length equals 16 residues. This chain's CDR3 is CASRLVKAGCDNEQFF. Written as DNA, the CDR3 is TGTGCAAGTCGCTTAGTGAAAGCGGGATGTGACAATGAGCAGTTCTTC.

This clone occurred once. V is TRBV5-1 and J is TRBJ1-1; possibly TRBD1 for D (6 bases). The CDR3 runs 15 residues. The V gene's germline CDR1 is SGHRS and CDR2 YFSETQ. The ends were cut back, 3 bases at V and 0 bases at J, with 12 bases in the middle. The CDR3 nucleotides read TGCGCCAGCAGCTCCACAGGGATCATGAACACTGAAGCTTTCTTT. It translates to CASSSTGIMNTEAFF.